This paragraph covers one T cell receptor (beta chain) sequence. This specimen belongs to a study of blood T cell repertoires in COVID-19. Study at large: COVID-19 samples from acute and convalescent phases originated in the United States, Italy and Spain.

The protocol was immunoSEQ multiplex PCR, while the TCRdb copy is restricted to in-frame clones and leaves out a portion. The sample holds 150,000 to 200,000 clones, over 90% seen once. The CDR3 loop spans 16 amino acids. CDR1 and CDR2 from the germline V gene are SGHRS and YFSETQ. V was clipped by 0 bases and J by 5 bases; unmatched bases: 5. The TCR was taken from a woman aged 55-70 years with COVID-19, enrolled during active disease. Sequencing input: peripheral blood. This chain links TRBV5-1 with TRBJ2-5; 12 bases map to TRBD1. This CDR3 is CASSLEGTGGAETQYF. CDR3 bases: TGCGCCAGCAGCTTGGAAGGGACAGGGGGCGCGGAGACCCAGTACTTC.